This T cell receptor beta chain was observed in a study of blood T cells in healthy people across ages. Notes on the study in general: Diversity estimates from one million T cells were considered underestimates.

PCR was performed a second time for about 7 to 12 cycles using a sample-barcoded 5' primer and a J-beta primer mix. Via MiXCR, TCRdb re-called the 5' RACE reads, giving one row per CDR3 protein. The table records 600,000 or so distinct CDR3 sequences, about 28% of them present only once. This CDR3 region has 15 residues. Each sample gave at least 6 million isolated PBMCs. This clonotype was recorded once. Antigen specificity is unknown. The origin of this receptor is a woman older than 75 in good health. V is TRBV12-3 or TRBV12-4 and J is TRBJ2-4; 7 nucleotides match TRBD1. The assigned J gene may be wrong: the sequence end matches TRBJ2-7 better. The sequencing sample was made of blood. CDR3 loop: CASSPGQVAPYEQYF. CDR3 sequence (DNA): TGTGCCAGCAGTCCCGGACAGGTCGCCCCCTACGAGCAGTACTTC.